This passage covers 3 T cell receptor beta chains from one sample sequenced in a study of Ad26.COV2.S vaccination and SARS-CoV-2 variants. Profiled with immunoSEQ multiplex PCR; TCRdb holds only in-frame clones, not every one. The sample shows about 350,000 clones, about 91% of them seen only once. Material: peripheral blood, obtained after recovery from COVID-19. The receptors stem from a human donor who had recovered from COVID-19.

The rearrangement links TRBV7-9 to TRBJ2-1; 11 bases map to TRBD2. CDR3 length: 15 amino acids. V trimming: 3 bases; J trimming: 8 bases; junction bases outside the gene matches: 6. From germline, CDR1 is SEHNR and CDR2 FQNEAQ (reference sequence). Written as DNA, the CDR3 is TGTGCCAGCAGCTTCTTAGGGACTAGCGGCGATGAGCAGTTCTTC. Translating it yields CASSFLGTSGDEQFF. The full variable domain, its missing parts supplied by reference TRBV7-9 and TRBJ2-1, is DTGVSQNPRHKITKRGQNVTFRCDPISEHNRLYWYRQTLGQGPEFLTYFQNEAQLEKSRLLSDRFSAERPKGSFSTLEIQRTEQGDSAMYLCASSFLGTSGDEQFFGPGTRLTVL.

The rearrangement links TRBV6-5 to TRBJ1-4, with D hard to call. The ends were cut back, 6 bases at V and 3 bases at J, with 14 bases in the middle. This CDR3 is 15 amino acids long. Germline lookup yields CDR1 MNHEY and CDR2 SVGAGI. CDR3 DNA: TGTGCCAGCAGGAACCCCGGGGTAGCTAATGAAAAACTGTTTTTT. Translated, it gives CASRNPGVANEKLFF.

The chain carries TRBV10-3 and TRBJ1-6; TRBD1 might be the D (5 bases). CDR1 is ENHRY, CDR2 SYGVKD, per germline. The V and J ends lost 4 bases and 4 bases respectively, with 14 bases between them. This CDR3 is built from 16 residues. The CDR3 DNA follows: TGTGCCATCAGTGCGGTCGAGACAGCGTATAATTCACCCCTCCACTTT. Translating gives CAISAVETAYNSPLHF.